This T cell receptor beta chain was identified in a study of cytomegalovirus exposure and HLA in healthy donors. Findings and limits, study-wide: It was in a later analysis that TCR association rates were seen to vary by HLA locus, highest for DRB1 and lowest for HLA-C. In vitro experiments confirmed that three CMV-associated chains were specific for CMV antigens.

Regarding this clone: The antigen is not known.

PCR involved 60 Vbeta and 13 Jbeta primers. The protocol was immunoSEQ multiplex PCR, while the TCRdb copy is restricted to in-frame clones and leaves out a portion. This table holds some 180,000 clones, 80% found once. Per germline, CDR1 SGHRS and CDR2 YFSETQ. Trimming took 4 bases from V and 6 from J, leaving 15 bases between them. CDR3 length: 14 amino acids. The sequenced sample was PBMCs. The clonotype was recovered from a woman in her twenties or thirties in good health and CMV-seronegative. The chain has TRBV5-1 and TRBJ2-3; a possible D gene is TRBD1 (6 bases). The CDR3 is CASSPLGTSDTQYF. Written as DNA, the CDR3 is TGCGCCAGCAGCCCCCTGGGGACATCCGATACGCAGTATTTT.